This T cell receptor beta chain was documented in a study of regulatory T cells in long-lasting Graves disease. Overall study findings and caveats: TCR diversity was lower in persistent Graves' patients (versus newly diagnosed ones).

V shed 3 bases and J shed 7 bases, with 25 bases lying between them. CDR1 and CDR2 from the germline V gene are MDHEN and SYDVKM. The CDR3 contains 19 residues. The sample holds many counts of this clonotype. Its antigen is undetermined. As for time point: persistent/refractory GD, antithyroid drugs over 5 years with positive TRAb. The TCR library was made from RNA extracted from PBMCs. For TCR beta, libraries came from iRepertoire HTBI primers and Arm-PCR of CDR3 regions. TCRdb independently ran MiXCR on the multiplex PCR reads; one entry per CDR3 protein. Of around 460,000 distinct CDR3 sequences in the sample, roughly 22% were seen once.

The sequencing used peripheral blood mononuclear cells (PBMCs), collected when the disease was refractory, from a patient treated with antithyroid drugs. The receptor was isolated from a female donor with Graves disease. The chain employs TRBV28 and TRBJ1-6; TRBD1 is a possible D gene (5 bases). The CDR3 region has the DNA TGTGCCAGCAGTTTGCTCCTGCTCGTGCAGGGCCAAGGCAATTCACCCCTCCACTTT. It specifies CASSLLLLVQGQGNSPLHF.